This T cell receptor (beta chain) derives from a study of cytomegalovirus exposure and HLA in healthy donors (dated by TCRdb to between 2016 and 2019). A note on the overall study: An earlier analysis of some 600 of the donors reported over 250 Gb of sequence data and 95 million to 120 million unique TCR beta sequences obtained from about 200 million T cells. HLA typing included class I and class II loci at four-digit resolution. The number of typed donors differed by locus: roughly 629-640 for A, B, C, DRB1 and DQB1; approximately 520 for DQA1; 606 for DPA1; and about 470 for DPB1. The T cell repertoires of 666 subjects were profiled by immunosequencing and related to cytomegalovirus serostatus. All discovery cohort repertoires had been generated on a single sequencing platform. Roughly five DR-DQ haplotypes were handled as single units for association and clustering, since linkage in the cohort was strong. Donor age, sex, ethnicity and CMV serostatus were collected together with the repertoire data. The aim of the study was to test whether cataloging public T cell receptors could identify signatures of past pathogen exposure. The study combined high-throughput TCR immunosequencing, statistical association of individual TCRs with disease status, and machine learning to predict cytomegalovirus infection status. Approximately 310 gigabases of sequencing data and 70 million to 100 million unique TCR sequences made up an early release that covered approximately 650 HLA-typed donors. Of the roughly 400 genotyped donors, over 65% fell in the genetic ancestry cluster associated with self-reported Caucasian donors. Among roughly 370 genotyped donors of the cohort, an average of about 240,000 unique TCR beta nucleotide sequences were sequenced per donor, 15% to 20% of them non-productive. A later analysis re-examined previously published TCR beta repertoires from roughly 720 donors and added high-resolution HLA genotyping to investigate patterns of TCR occurrence. Along with the approximately 700-subject first cohort, a separate validation cohort of about 110 different subjects was used. Genome-wide SNP genotypes for about three fifths of the 666 donors were used in a later genetic analysis, which treated that subset as a discovery cohort. In the later analysis, no new phenotypic data were used to find candidate immune exposures; instead, reliance was placed on TCR beta sequences and their occurrence across donors. An earlier analysis of 450 to 750 of the donors used high-throughput TCR beta sequencing to judge whether each TCR beta V gene segment behaved as functional or pseudogenic.

In the case of this clone: Its antigen is not yet known. Per-base qualities were not stored, and no clone one base away is much larger.

Library preparation used the immunoSEQ multiplex PCR assay. A mixture of 60 forward primers for TCR Vbeta segments and 13 reverse primers for TCR Jbeta segments was used in the multiplex PCR. Amplification of the CDR3 region of rearranged TCR beta genes was performed with a multiplex PCR assay on genomic DNA. The amplified TCR beta libraries were sequenced on the Illumina HiSeq System as 87-base-pair reads. As for the original processing: A later analysis counted some 80 million unique TCR beta chains across the 500 to 850 repertoires, and roughly 9.9 million of these chains were shared by at least two donors. A nearest-neighbor algorithm error-corrected the raw reads and collapsed the reads into unique sequences, merging closely related sequences to remove PCR and sequencing errors. CDR3 sequences were aligned to IMGT reference sequences to assign V, D and J gene segments. Each retained sequence needed at least a six-nucleotide match to both a V gene segment and a J gene segment. A rearrangement counted as productive if the CDR3 had no stop codons and remained in frame with V and J, and every other rearrangement counted as non-productive. Following IMGT convention, CDR3 was defined as the stretch from the second conserved V-encoded cysteine to the conserved J-encoded phenylalanine. In an earlier analysis of around 570 of the donors, sequences lacking an unambiguous match to a single V gene segment were excluded. An earlier analysis of some 500 of the donors classified V segments as functional when productive rearrangements were above 56.7% and as segregating when the standard deviation between donors was above 5%. A statistical classification framework was built for diagnosing cytomegalovirus status from the catalog of TCR beta chain sequences. In a later analysis, V and J genes were assigned by comparing TCR nucleotide sequences against IMGT/GENE-DB human TR gene sequences. The TCRdist pipeline was used in a later analysis to assign CDR3 sequences and most-parsimonious VDJ recombination scenarios. In a later analysis, every TCR beta chain was defined by the combination of its CDR3 amino acid sequence and its V-gene family, and reads without a unique V-gene family were dropped. As a way to deal with suspected cross-contamination and a sequencing artifact, a later analysis dropped 592 nucleotide sequences that were highly shared and had low generation probability. For each public chain, a later analysis derived a clonal expansion index from normalized ranks of inferred template counts within each repertoire. In a later analysis, generation probabilities were computed using a VDJ recombination model fitted to out-of-frame rearrangements, and the results were checked against IGoR. In a later analysis, hypergeometric tests were used to score TCR-TCR, TCR-HLA and TCR-CMV co-occurrence, with a repertoire-size bias correction applied to TCR pairs. In a later analysis, false discovery rates were estimated by permuting HLA or CMV assignments 20 times. In a later analysis, co-occurring TCRs were grouped with DBSCAN, and TCRdist sequence similarity was added when clustering was performed within HLA-allele-positive subsets. Repertoires with fewer than 30,000 or more than 120,000 public chains, plus five repertoires with anomalous nucleotide sharing, were excluded from co-occurrence clustering. The immuneACCESS repertoire file appears here via TCRdb, limited to in-frame rearrangements. These files lack a portion of the clones; in checked studies, under half of the deficit traces to unresolved V genes, and the cause of the others is not known. D and trimming come from the DNA, and the V and J calls and clone size come from that table. This sample has approximately 120,000 clones in its table, and around 72% of those were observed once. The ten largest clones take up around 8.5% of the sample.

The cohort consisted of 666 healthy bone marrow donors. At the time of sampling, all cohort members were nominally healthy, though unrecorded immune exposures were likely present. The donor tested CMV seropositive and was one of the 289 seropositive cohort members. Every donor gave a peripheral blood sample, and the peripheral blood mononuclear cells from that sample were used for TCR beta sequencing. The Qiagen DNeasy Blood Extraction Kit was used to extract genomic DNA from the blood cell samples. Overall study results and their limits: The only immune exposure information available for the cohort was CMV serostatus. Correlated functional status among segregating V segments might reflect linkage disequilibrium, but an unknown experimental factor could not be ruled out. A later analysis found that TCR association rates varied across HLA loci, with DRB1 alleles showing the most associated TCRs and HLA-C alleles the fewest. Because HLA typing was missing for some donors at each locus, association tests included only the typed subset. In this cohort, only TCR beta chains were sequenced, and detectable features were limited by the absence of alpha or paired-chain data. A later analysis reported that several top co-occurrence clusters appeared linked to parvovirus B19, influenza, CMV and Epstein-Barr virus. Strong co-occurrence of HLA alleles, especially DR and DQ, made assigning TCR associations to individual alleles difficult. A further reported finding was that TCR beta sequences accurately predicted the HLA-A and HLA-B alleles for most subjects in the first cohort. While some public TCRs were present in many individuals, most TCR sequences turned up only very rarely across donors. A later analysis associated 16,951 TCR beta sequences with specific HLA alleles at a false discovery rate of 0.05. According to a later analysis, most CMV-associated TCR beta chains appeared to be HLA-restricted, and the HLA associations seemed to be driven largely by CMV exposure. In the study, some 160 TCR beta chains were listed as associated with cytomegalovirus. It was suggested by the authors that the approach could potentially be generalized to other disease states and immunological phenotypes. Compared with the roughly 720-donor mean, donors in an Asian-associated ancestry cluster had fewer N-insertions in productive TCRs, according to a later genetic analysis. A group of highly shared sequence variants was considered likely to be a technical artifact of the sequencing pipeline. Broadly in line with IMGT annotations, most TCR beta V segments showed up in productive rearrangements about 87% or about 30% of the time in an earlier analysis of 450 to 750 of the donors. The earlier analysis of approximately 590 of the donors excluded some 16 rarely observed V segments, including chromosome 9 orphons, because counts were too low. In both the original and validation cohorts, the classifier was reported to diagnose cytomegalovirus status with high specificity and sensitivity. In vitro tests confirmed that three of the cytomegalovirus-associated TCR beta chains recognize cytomegalovirus antigens. The presence/absence analyses assumed that sequencing depth was roughly uniform across donors, and that assumption may not be true. Compared with equally common non-associated chains, HLA-associated TCR beta chains in a later analysis were more clonally expanded and had lower generation probabilities. A later genetic analysis associated a missense DCLRE1C variant with V-gene and J-gene trimming of TCR beta chains, and an independent cohort replicated the association.

Sequenced material: PBMCs. The clonotype was recovered from a woman in her 50s in good health and CMV-seropositive.

The DNA reads TGCGCCAGCAGCCAACTAGGGGGGAACACTGAAGCTTTCTTT. This codes for CASSQLGGNTEAFF. The chain is encoded by TRBV4-3 joined to TRBJ1-1; the D gene is perhaps TRBD1, on 6 matching bases. From a lookup of the germline V gene, CDR1 and CDR2 are LGHNA and YSLEER. Cut back by 2 bases and 1 base, the V and J ends lie 8 bases apart. The CDR3, from cysteine to phenylalanine, totals 14 residues. Left in the record is the CDR3 DNA by itself, 42 bases read in frame from the first base.